This TCR beta chain was obtained from a study of spatial heterogeneity in lung cancer. This clonotype is classed as medium-sized. Its antigen is not known. Germline values: CDR1 KGHSH, CDR2 LQKENI. V dropped 3 bases and J dropped 4 bases, with 15 bases sitting between them. The CDR3 consists of 15 residues. Study results and caveats: TCRs found ubiquitously expanded in tumor appeared in blood more at resection than at follow-up.

TCR cDNA molecules each carried a unique molecular identifier. TCRdb reprocessed the 5' RACE reads with MiXCR, giving one entry per CDR3 protein. The table records some 10,000 distinct CDR3 sequences, nearly 5.5% of them present only once. The sample's time point: sample taken at primary tumor resection. The study sequenced unsorted whole RNA from tumor, nontumor lung or frozen PBMC. Donation came from 70 or so patients with untreated early-stage non-small cell lung cancer. This TCR was sampled from a male donor with early-stage non-small cell lung cancer. This chain connects TRBV18 to TRBJ1-2; weak D call: TRBD1 (6 bases). Source: PBMCs, taken at surgery. CDR3 nucleotides: TGTGCCAGCTCACCGGGACAACAAGAAACCTATGGCTACACCTTC. Translating it yields CASSPGQQETYGYTF.